The sequence of this TCR beta chain was determined in a study of cytomegalovirus exposure and HLA in healthy donors. The PCR employed 60 Vbeta primers together with 13 Jbeta primers. The assay was immunoSEQ multiplex PCR, and TCRdb's table has in-frame clones only and misses some. In the table there are 100,000 to 120,000 clones, over 80% of which are singletons. V lost 2 bases and J lost 2; bases outside the gene matches: 7. The germline gives CDR1 MNHEY, CDR2 SVGAGI. This CDR3 is built from 16 residues. The chain employs TRBV6-5 and TRBJ2-7; TRBD1 agrees at 9 bases. This sequence was found in a man between 18 and 29 years old in good health and CMV-seronegative. The specimen sequenced was PBMCs. In nucleotides, the CDR3 is TGTGCCAGCAGTTACGCTGGGGGACAGGGAACCTACGAGCAGTACTTC. It specifies CASSYAGGQGTYEQYF.